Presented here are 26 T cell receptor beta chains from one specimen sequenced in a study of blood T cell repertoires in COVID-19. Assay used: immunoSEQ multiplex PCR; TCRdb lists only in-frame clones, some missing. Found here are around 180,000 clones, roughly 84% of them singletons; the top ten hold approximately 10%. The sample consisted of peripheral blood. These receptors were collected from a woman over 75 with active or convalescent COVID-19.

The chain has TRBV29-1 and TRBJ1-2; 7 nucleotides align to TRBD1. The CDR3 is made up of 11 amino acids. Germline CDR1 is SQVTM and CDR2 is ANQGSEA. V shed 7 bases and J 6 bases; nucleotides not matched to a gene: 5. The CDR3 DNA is TGCAGCGGACAGGGTCTAGATGGCTACACCTTC. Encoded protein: CSGQGLDGYTF.

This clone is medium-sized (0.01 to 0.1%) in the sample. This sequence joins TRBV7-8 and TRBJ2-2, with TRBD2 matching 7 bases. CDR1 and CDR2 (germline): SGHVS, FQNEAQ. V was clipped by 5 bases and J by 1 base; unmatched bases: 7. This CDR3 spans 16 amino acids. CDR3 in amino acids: CASSPLPSGNTGELFF. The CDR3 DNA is TGTGCCAGCAGCCCCCTCCCTAGCGGGAACACCGGGGAGCTGTTTTTT. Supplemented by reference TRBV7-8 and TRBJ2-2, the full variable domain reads GAGVSQSPRYKVAKRGQDVALRCDPISGHVSLFWYQQALGQGPEFLTYFQNEAQLDKSGLPSDRFFAERPEGSVSTLKIQRTQQEDSAVYLCASSPLPSGNTGELFFGEGSRLTVL.

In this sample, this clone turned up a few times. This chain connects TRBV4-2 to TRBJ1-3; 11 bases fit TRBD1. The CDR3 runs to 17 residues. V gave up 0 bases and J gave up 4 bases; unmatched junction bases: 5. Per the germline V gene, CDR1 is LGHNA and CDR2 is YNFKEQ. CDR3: CASSQDRTGGSGNTIYF. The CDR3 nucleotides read TGTGCCAGCAGCCAAGATAGGACAGGGGGCTCGGGAAACACCATATATTTT.

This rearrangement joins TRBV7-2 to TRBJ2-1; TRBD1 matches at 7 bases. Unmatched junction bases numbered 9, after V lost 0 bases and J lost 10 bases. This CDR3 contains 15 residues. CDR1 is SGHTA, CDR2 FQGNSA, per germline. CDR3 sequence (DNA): TGTGCCAGCAGCTTAGCAGCTGGACAGGTGAACGAGCAGTTCTTC. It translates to CASSLAAGQVNEQFF.

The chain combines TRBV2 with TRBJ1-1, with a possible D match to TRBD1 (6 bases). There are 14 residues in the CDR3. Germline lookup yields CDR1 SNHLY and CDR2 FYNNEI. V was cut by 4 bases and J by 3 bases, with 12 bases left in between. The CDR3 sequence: CASSAAGAHTEAFF. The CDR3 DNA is TGTGCCAGCAGTGCAGCAGGGGCGCACACTGAAGCTTTCTTT.

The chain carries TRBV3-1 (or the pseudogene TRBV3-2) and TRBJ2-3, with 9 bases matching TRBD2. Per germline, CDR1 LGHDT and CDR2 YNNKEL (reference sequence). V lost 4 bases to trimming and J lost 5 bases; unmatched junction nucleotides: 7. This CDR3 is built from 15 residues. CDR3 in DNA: TGTGCCAGCAGCCCCCTTAGCGGGAGTGGAGATACGCAGTATTTT. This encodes CASSPLSGSGDTQYF.

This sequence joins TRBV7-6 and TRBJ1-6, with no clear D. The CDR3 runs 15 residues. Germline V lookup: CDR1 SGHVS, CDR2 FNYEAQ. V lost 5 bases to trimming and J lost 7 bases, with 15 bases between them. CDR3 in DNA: TGTGCCAGCAGCCAACTATATCCCCCAAATTCACCCCTCCACTTT. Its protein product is CASSQLYPPNSPLHF.

The CDR3: CASRRAGGPTGELFF. CDR3 DNA sequence: TGTGCCAGCAGAAGGGCGGGAGGGCCCACCGGGGAGCTGTTTTTT. The gene calls are TRBV6-5 and TRBJ2-2; TRBD2 agrees at 9 bases. V was clipped by 6 bases and J by 4 bases; unmatched bases: 6. The CDR3 totals 15 residues. CDR1 MNHEY and CDR2 SVGAGI come from the germline V gene.

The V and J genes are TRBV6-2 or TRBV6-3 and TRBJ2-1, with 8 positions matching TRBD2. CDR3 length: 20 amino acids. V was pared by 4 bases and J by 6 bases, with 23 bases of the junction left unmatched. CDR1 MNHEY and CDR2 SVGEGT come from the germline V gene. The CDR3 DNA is TGTGCCAGCAGTTCCATAATTCCTCGGGTTAGGCAAGCGGGAGTCAATGAGCAGTTCTTC. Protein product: CASSSIIPRVRQAGVNEQFF.

The CDR3 loop reads CASGPGQGPSYGYTF. CDR3 sequence (DNA): TGCGCCAGCGGACCCGGACAGGGCCCCTCCTATGGCTACACCTTC. The genes are TRBV5-1 and TRBJ1-2, with 8 bases fitting TRBD1. V trimming: 7 bases; J trimming: 4 bases; junction bases outside the gene matches: 12. CDR1 is SGHRS, CDR2 YFSETQ, per germline. The CDR3 contains 15 residues.

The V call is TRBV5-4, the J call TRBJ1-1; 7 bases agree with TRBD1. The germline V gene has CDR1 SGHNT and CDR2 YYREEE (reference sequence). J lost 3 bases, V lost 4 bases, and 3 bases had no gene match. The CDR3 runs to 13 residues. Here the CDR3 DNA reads TGTGCCAGCAGCGTAGACAGGGACACTGAAGCTTTCTTT. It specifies CASSVDRDTEAFF.

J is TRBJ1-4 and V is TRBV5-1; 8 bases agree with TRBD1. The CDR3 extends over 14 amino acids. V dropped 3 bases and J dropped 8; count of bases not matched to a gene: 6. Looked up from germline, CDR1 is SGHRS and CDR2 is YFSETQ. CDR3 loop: CASSSQGAMEKLFF. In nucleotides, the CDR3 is TGCGCCAGCAGCTCGCAGGGGGCGATGGAAAAACTGTTTTTT. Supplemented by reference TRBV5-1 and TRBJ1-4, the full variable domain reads KAGVTQTPRYLIKTRGQQVTLSCSPISGHRSVSWYQQTPGQGLQFLFEYFSETQRNKGNFPGRFSGRQFSNSRSEMNVSTLELGDSALYLCASSSQGAMEKLFFGSGTQLSVL.

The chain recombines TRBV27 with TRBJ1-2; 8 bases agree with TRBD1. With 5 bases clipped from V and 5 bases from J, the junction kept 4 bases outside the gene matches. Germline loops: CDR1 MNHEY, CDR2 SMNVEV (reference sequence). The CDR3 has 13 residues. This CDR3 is CASSNRQGYGYTF. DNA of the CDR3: TGTGCCAGCAGTAACCGACAGGGGTATGGCTACACCTTC.

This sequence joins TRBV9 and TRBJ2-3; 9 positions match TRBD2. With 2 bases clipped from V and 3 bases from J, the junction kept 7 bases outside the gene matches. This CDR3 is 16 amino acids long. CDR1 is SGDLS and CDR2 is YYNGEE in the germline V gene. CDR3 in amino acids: CASSVGLAGDTDTQYF. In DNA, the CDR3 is TGTGCCAGCAGCGTCGGATTAGCGGGAGATACAGATACGCAGTATTTT. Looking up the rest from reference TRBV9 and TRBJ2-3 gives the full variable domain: DSGVTQTPKHLITATGQRVTLRCSPRSGDLSVYWYQQSLDQGLQFLIQYYNGEERAKGNILERFSAQQFPDLHSELNLSSLELGDSALYFCASSVGLAGDTDTQYFGPGTRLTVL.

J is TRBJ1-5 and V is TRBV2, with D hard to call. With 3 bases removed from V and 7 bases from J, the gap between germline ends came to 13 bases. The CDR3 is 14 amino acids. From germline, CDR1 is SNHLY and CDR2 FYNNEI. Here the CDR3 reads CASSDSGEMQPQHF. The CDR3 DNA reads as TGTGCCAGCAGTGATAGCGGGGAGATGCAGCCCCAGCATTTT. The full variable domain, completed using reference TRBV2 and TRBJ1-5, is EPEVTQTPSHQVTQMGQEVILRCVPISNHLYFYWYRQILGQKVEFLVSFYNNEISEKSEIFDDQFSVERPDGSNFTLKIRSTKLEDSAMYFCASSDSGEMQPQHFGDGTRLSIL.

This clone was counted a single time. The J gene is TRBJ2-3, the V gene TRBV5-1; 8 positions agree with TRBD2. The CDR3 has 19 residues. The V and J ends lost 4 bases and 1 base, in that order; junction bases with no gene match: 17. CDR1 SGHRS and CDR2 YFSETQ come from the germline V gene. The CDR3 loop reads CASSPRPGGRPGGTDTQYF. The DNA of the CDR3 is TGCGCCAGCAGCCCCCGTCCGGGAGGGAGGCCGGGCGGCACAGATACGCAGTATTTT.

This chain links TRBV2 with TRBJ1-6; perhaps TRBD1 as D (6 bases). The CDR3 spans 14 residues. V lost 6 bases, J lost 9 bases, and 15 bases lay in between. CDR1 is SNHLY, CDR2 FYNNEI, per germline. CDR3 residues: CASSLNRAGSPLHF. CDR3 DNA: TGTGCCAGCAGCTTGAACAGGGCAGGTTCACCCCTCCACTTT.

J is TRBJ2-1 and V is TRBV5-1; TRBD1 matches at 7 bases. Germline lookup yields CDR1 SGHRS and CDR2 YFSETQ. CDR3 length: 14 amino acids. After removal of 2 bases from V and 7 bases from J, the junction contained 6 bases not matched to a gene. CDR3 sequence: CASSFTGVGNEQFF. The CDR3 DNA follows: TGCGCCAGCAGCTTTACAGGGGTGGGGAATGAGCAGTTCTTC.

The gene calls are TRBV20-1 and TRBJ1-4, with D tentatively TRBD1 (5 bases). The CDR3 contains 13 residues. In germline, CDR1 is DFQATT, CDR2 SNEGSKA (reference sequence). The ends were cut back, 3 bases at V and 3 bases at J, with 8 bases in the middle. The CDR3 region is CSASWGANEKLFF. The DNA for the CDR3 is TGCAGTGCTAGTTGGGGGGCTAATGAAAAACTGTTTTTT.

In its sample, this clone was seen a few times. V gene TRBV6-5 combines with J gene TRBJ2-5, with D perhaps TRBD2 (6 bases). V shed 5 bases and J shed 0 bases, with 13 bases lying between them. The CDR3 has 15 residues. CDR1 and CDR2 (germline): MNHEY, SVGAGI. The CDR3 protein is CASSIGRQNQETQYF. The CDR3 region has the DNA TGTGCCAGCAGTATTGGGAGGCAGAACCAAGAGACCCAGTACTTC.

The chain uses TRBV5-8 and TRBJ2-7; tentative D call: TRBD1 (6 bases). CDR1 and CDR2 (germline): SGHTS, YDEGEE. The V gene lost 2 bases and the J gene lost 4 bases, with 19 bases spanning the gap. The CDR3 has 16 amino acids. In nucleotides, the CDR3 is TGTGCCAGCAGCTTAAAAGTGGGAACAGGGATGTACGAGCAGTACTTC. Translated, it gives CASSLKVGTGMYEQYF. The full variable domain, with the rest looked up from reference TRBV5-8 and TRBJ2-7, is EAGVTQSPTHLIKTRGQQATLRCSPISGHTSVYWYQQALGLGLQFLLWYDEGEERNRGNFPPRFSGRQFPNYSSELNVNALELEDSALYLCASSLKVGTGMYEQYFGPGTRLTVT.

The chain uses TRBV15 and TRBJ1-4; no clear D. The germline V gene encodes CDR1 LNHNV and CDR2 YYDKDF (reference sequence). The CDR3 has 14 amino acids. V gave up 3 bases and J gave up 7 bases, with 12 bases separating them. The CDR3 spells CATSSPSGLEKLFF. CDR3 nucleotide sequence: TGTGCCACCAGCAGCCCGTCAGGACTTGAAAAACTGTTTTTT.

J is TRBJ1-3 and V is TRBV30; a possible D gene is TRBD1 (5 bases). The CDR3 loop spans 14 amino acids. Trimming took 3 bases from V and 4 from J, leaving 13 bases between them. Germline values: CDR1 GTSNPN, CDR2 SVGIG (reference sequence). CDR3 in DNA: TGTGCCTGGAGCCTTGGGGGGTCCGGAAACACCATATATTTT. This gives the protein CAWSLGGSGNTIYF.

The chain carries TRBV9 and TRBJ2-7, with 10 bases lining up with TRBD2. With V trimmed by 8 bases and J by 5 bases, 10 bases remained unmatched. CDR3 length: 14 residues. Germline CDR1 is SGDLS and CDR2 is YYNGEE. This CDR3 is CASNSGRILDEQYF. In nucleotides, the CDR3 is TGTGCCAGTAATAGCGGGAGGATTTTGGACGAGCAGTACTTC.

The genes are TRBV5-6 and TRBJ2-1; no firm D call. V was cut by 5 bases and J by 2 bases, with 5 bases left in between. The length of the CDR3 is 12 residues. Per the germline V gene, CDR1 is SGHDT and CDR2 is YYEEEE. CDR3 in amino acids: CASSQTYNEQFF. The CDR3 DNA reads TGTGCCAGCAGTCAGACCTACAATGAGCAGTTCTTC.

CDR3 nucleotide sequence: TGTGCCAGCAGCCAAGTCACAGGGGAATACTCACCCCTCCACTTT. Residues: CASSQVTGEYSPLHF. V and J are TRBV14 and TRBJ1-6, with TRBD1 matching over 7 bases. V shed 1 base, J shed 10 bases, and the junction held 7 bases outside the gene matches. The CDR3 is 15 residues long. Germline CDR1 SGHDN, CDR2 FVKESK.